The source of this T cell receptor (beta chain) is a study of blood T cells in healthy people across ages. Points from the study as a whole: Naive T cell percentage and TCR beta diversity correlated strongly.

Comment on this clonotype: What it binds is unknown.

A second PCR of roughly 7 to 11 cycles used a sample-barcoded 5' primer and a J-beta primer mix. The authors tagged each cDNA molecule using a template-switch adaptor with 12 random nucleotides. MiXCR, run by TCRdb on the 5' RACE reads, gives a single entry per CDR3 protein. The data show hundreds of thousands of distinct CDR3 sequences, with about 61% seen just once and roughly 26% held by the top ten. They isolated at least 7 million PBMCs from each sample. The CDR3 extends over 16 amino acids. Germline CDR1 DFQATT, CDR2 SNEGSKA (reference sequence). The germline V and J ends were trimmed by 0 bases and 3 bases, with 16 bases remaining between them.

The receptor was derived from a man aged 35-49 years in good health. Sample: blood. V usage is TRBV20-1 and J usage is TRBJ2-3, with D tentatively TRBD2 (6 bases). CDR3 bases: TGCAGTGCTAGAGATGCGGTTAGCGGTCATACAGATACGCAGTATTTT. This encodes CSARDAVSGHTDTQYF.